This T cell receptor (beta chain) is from a study of cytomegalovirus exposure and HLA in healthy donors. Overall study findings and caveats: Association with HLA alleles at 0.05 false discovery rate was found for 15,000 to 20,000 TCR beta sequences in a later analysis. The likely explanation for a cluster of highly shared sequence variants was sequencing artifact. Confirmation was obtained in vitro that a few CMV-associated chains are specific for CMV antigens. Analyses of presence/absence relied on an assumption of roughly uniform sequencing depth across donors.

Worth noting for this clone: Its specificity is not known.

The PCR used 60 Vbeta and 13 Jbeta primers. The table came from immunoSEQ multiplex PCR; TCRdb's copy has only in-frame clones and leaves some out. The sample yields 160,000 or so clones, 70% to 80% seen once. The sample taken for sequencing was PBMCs. This TCR was sampled from a man aged 60 to 75 in good health and CMV-seronegative.

The CDR3 sequence: CSAPDSFNYGYTF. CDR3 bases: TGCAGCGCCCCGGACAGTTTTAACTATGGCTACACCTTC. The genes are TRBV29-1 and TRBJ1-2, with D possibly TRBD1 on 6 matching bases. The CDR3 is 13 amino acids. Between the trimmed V and J ends, which lost 7 bases and 1 base, there was a span of 13 bases. Germline loops: CDR1 SQVTM, CDR2 ANQGSEA.